Following are 19 T cell receptor beta chains from one sample sequenced in a study of blood T cell repertoires in COVID-19. Data came from immunoSEQ multiplex PCR; TCRdb stores just in-frame clones and leaves some out. The table records about 90,000 clones, 81% of them present only once. The sample consisted of peripheral blood. Receptors were obtained from a human donor in a cohort sampled during active COVID-19.

The chain joins TRBV6-5 to TRBJ1-2, with a weak D call TRBD1 (5 bases). Per germline, CDR1 MNHEY and CDR2 SVGAGI. The CDR3 extends over 13 amino acids. V lost 1 base and J lost 8, with 11 bases in between. The CDR3: CASSYFSGKGYTF. For the CDR3, the DNA is TGTGCCAGCAGTTACTTTTCAGGGAAGGGCTACACCTTC.

This clone has just one count. The CDR3 region is CASTNTGTGTNEQFF. The CDR3 DNA sequence: TGTGCCAGCACCAATACCGGGACAGGGACCAATGAGCAGTTCTTC. This sequence joins TRBV6-6 and TRBJ2-1; 9 bases match TRBD1. The CDR3 has 15 amino acids. The V gene's germline CDR1 is MNHNY and CDR2 SVGAGI (reference sequence). After removal of 7 bases from V and 6 bases from J, the junction contained 10 bases not matched to a gene.

This chain links TRBV7-9 with TRBJ1-1; no reliable D call. CDR1 SEHNR and CDR2 FQNEAQ come from the germline V gene (reference sequence). The CDR3 has 14 residues. The V gene lost 5 bases and the J gene lost 1 base, with 11 bases spanning the gap. This CDR3 is CASSLPAENTEAFF. The CDR3 nucleotides read TGTGCCAGCAGCCTACCGGCGGAGAACACTGAAGCTTTCTTT.

This rearrangement joins TRBV6-5 to TRBJ1-4, with 8 nucleotides matching TRBD1. With 5 bases clipped from V and 5 bases from J, the junction kept 1 base outside the gene matches. The CDR3 contains 13 residues. Germline-derived CDR1 and CDR2 are MNHEY and SVGAGI. CDR3 in amino acids: CASSRQGNEKLFF. CDR3 DNA sequence: TGTGCCAGCAGTAGACAGGGGAATGAAAAACTGTTTTTT.

Notes on this clone: Mismatch with germline at one junction end may stem from a read error. The DNA for the CDR3 is TGTGCCAGCAGCCGGACGAGGGGGTCCGAATCACCCCCCCACTTT. Protein: CASSRTRGSESPPHF. The V call is TRBV14, the J call TRBJ1-6, with D perhaps TRBD1 (6 bases). The germline V gene has CDR1 SGHDN and CDR2 FVKESK. The CDR3 runs 15 residues.

The chain carries TRBV7-3 and TRBJ2-3, with D unclear. The CDR3 covers 15 residues. The V end lost 2 bases, the J end lost 1 base, and 10 bases lay between the germline ends. Germline V CDR1 and CDR2: SGHTA, FQGTGA. The CDR3 sequence: CASSLAISGTDTQYF. CDR3 bases: TGTGCCAGCAGCTTAGCGATTTCTGGCACAGATACGCAGTATTTT.

V gene TRBV6-2 or TRBV6-3 combines with J gene TRBJ2-3; D uncertain. Per germline, CDR1 MNHEY and CDR2 SVGEGT. Trimming cost V 0 bases and J 3 bases, with 7 bases left between them. This CDR3 spans 14 amino acids. CDR3 amino acids: CASSYSLFTDTQYF. CDR3 sequence (DNA): TGTGCCAGCAGTTACTCCCTTTTTACAGATACGCAGTATTTT.

This chain joins TRBV11-3 and TRBJ2-5; 16 bases are a match to TRBD2. Germline V gene sequence: CDR1 SGHNT, CDR2 YENEEA. This CDR3 has 16 amino acids. The V and J ends lost 5 bases and 5 bases, in that order; junction bases with no gene match: 5. DNA of the CDR3: TGTGCCAGCAGCCCGGGACTAGCGGGGGGGACTGAGACCCAGTACTTC. Translation: CASSPGLAGGTETQYF.

The J gene is TRBJ2-7, the V gene TRBV19; 9 bases line up with TRBD1. V shed 4 bases and J 0 bases; nucleotides not matched to a gene: 16. The CDR3 loop spans 19 amino acids. Germline CDR1 LNHDA, CDR2 SQIVND (reference sequence). The CDR3 coding sequence is TGTGCCAGTAGTACGGGGACAGGGAGGATGGGTTCCAGCTCCTACGAGCAGTACTTC. Residues: CASSTGTGRMGSSSYEQYF.

This clone showed up just a few times. This chain connects TRBV15 to TRBJ1-2, with 8 positions matching TRBD1. V shed 1 base, J shed 7 bases, and the junction held 17 bases outside the gene matches. This CDR3 region has 18 residues. Germline CDR1 and CDR2: LNHNV and YYDKDF (reference sequence). The CDR3 nucleotides are TGTGCCACCAGCAGAGGTTTGGGACAGGACATAAAAGCGGCTGGCTACACCTTC. It translates to CATSRGLGQDIKAAGYTF.

The DNA of the CDR3 is TGTGCCAGCTCACCGCAGGGGGAAGGGACTGAAGCTTTCTTT. Translated: CASSPQGEGTEAFF. The V and J genes are TRBV18 and TRBJ1-1, with 7 bases aligning to TRBD1. The CDR3 contains 14 residues. Per germline, CDR1 KGHSH and CDR2 LQKENI. V lost 3 bases, J lost 5 bases, and 6 bases stayed unmatched.

The CDR3 here is CASKGQGWGQPQHF. CDR3 DNA sequence: TGTGCCAGCAAGGGGCAGGGCTGGGGTCAGCCCCAGCATTTT. V gene TRBV27 combines with J gene TRBJ1-5; D might be TRBD1 (5 bases). Trimming removed 7 bases from V and 6 bases from J, with 16 bases in between. CDR3 length: 14 amino acids. Germline CDR1 reads MNHEY; CDR2 reads SMNVEV (reference sequence).

J is TRBJ2-1 and V is TRBV6-2 or TRBV6-3, with TRBD1 matching over 9 bases. The CDR3 is made up of 15 amino acids. Germline V lookup: CDR1 MNHEY, CDR2 SVGEGT. The V and J ends lost 5 bases and 4 bases, in that order; junction bases with no gene match: 6. The CDR3 loop is CASSPDRGVYNEQFF. For the CDR3, the DNA is TGTGCCAGCAGTCCGGACAGGGGTGTATACAATGAGCAGTTCTTC.

The chain links TRBV11-3 to TRBJ2-4; TRBD2 is a possible D gene (7 bases). The CDR3 is 16 amino acids. Germline V gives CDR1 SGHNT, CDR2 YENEEA. The ends were cut back, 6 bases at V and 2 bases at J, with 17 bases in the middle. The CDR3 reads CASSPWGGWSKNIQYF. CDR3 nucleotides: TGTGCCAGCAGTCCATGGGGGGGCTGGTCCAAAAACATTCAGTACTTC.

V gene TRBV5-1 combines with J gene TRBJ2-2; maybe TRBD1 (6 bases). The CDR3 is 15 amino acids. Per the germline V gene, CDR1 is SGHRS and CDR2 is YFSETQ. The germline V and J ends were trimmed by 0 bases and 5 bases, with 11 bases remaining between them. The CDR3 DNA reads TGCGCCAGCAGCTTGGCTACAGGGCTTACCGGGGAGCTGTTTTTT. This sequence encodes CASSLATGLTGELFF.

The rearrangement uses TRBV29-1 and TRBJ2-2; D call uncertain. Germline loops: CDR1 SQVTM, CDR2 ANQGSEA. Trimming stripped 0 bases from V and 0 bases from J, with 8 bases between. The CDR3 totals 15 residues. The chain's CDR3 is CSVEDHSTNTGELFF. The CDR3 coding sequence is TGCAGCGTTGAAGATCACAGCACGAACACCGGGGAGCTGTTTTTT.

V usage is TRBV5-1 and J usage is TRBJ2-5, with 10 bases identical to TRBD1. Unmatched junction bases numbered 3, after V lost 4 bases and J lost 3 bases. CDR3 length: 14 residues. In germline, CDR1 is SGHRS, CDR2 YFSETQ. CDR3 DNA sequence: TGCGCCAGCAGCAGAGGGACAGGGGAAGAGACCCAGTACTTC. This sequence encodes CASSRGTGEETQYF.

This chain joins TRBV4-3 and TRBJ1-6; D possibly corresponds to TRBD1 (5 bases). Trimming pared 1 base from V and 9 bases from J, leaving 31 bases between. Germline CDR1 is LGHNA and CDR2 is YSLEER. The CDR3 covers 21 residues. The CDR3 region is CASSQGPGHRPIRHIGSPLHF. The CDR3 DNA follows: TGCGCCAGCAGCCAAGGCCCTGGGCACAGGCCAATAAGGCATATAGGTTCACCCCTCCACTTT.

The CDR3 here is CASSEAKKQNSNQPQHF. The CDR3 DNA sequence: TGTGCCAGCAGTGAAGCGAAAAAACAGAATAGCAATCAGCCCCAGCATTTT. V and J are TRBV6-1 and TRBJ1-5; D is uncertain. The ends were cut back, 0 bases at V and 0 bases at J, with 12 bases in the middle. Per the germline V gene, CDR1 is MNHNS and CDR2 is SASEGT. The CDR3 has 17 residues.